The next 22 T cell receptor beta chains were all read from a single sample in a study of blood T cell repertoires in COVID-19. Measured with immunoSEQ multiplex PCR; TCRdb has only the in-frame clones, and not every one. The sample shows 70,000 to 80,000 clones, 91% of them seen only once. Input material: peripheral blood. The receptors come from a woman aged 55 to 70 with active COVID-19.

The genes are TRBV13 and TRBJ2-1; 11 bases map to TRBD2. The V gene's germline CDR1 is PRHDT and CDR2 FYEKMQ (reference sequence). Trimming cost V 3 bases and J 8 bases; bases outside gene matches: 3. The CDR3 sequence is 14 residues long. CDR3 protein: CASSLLAGGYEQFF. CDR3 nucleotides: TGTGCCAGCAGCTTGTTAGCGGGAGGGTATGAGCAGTTCTTC.

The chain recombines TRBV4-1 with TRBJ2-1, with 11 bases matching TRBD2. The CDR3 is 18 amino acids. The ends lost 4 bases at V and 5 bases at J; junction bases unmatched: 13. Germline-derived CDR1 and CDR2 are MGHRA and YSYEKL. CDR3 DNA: TGCGCCAGCAGCCGGCTACTAGCGGGAGTTGGGTTGGACAATGAGCAGTTCTTC. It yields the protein CASSRLLAGVGLDNEQFF.

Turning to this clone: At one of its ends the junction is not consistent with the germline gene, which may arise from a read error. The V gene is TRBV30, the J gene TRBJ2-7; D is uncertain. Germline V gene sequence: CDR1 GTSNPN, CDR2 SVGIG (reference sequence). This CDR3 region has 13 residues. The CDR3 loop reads CAWSPYSPYKQYF. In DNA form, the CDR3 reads TGTGCCTGGAGTCCGTACAGTCCCTACAAGCAGTACTTC. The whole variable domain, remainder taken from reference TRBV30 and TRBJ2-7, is SQTIHQWPATLVQPVGSPLSLECTVEGTSNPNLYWYRQAAGRGLQLLFYSVGIGQISSEVPQNLSASRPQDRQFILSSKKLLLSDSGFYLCAWSPYSPYKQYFGPGTRLTVT.

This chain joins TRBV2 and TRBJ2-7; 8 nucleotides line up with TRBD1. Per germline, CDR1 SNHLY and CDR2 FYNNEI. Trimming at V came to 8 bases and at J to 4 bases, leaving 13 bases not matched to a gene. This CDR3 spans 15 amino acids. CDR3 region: CASSIQGASLYEQYF. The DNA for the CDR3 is TGTGCCAGCTCAATCCAGGGGGCGAGCCTTTACGAGCAGTACTTC.

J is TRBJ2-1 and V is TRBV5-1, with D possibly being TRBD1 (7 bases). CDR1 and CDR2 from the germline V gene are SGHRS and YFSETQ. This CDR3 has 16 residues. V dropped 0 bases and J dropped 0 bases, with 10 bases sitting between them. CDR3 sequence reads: CASSLAQGGSYNEQFF. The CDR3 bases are TGCGCCAGCAGCTTGGCCCAGGGGGGCTCCTACAATGAGCAGTTCTTC.

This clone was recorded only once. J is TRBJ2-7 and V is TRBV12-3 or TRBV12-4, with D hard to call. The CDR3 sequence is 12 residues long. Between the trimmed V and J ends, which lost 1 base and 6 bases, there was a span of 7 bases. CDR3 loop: CASSLGALEQYF. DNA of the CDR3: TGTGCCAGCAGTTTAGGAGCCCTCGAGCAGTACTTC.

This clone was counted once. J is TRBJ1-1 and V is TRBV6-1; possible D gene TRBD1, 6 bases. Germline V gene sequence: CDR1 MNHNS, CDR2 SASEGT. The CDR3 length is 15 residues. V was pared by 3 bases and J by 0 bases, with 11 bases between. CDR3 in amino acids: CASSETTGMNTEAFF. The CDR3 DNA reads TGTGCCAGCAGTGAGACGACAGGCATGAACACTGAAGCTTTCTTT.

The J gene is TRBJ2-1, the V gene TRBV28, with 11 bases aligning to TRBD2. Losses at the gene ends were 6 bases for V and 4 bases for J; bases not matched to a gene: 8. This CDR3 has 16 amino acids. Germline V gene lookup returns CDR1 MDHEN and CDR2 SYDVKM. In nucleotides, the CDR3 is TGTGCCAGCAGCCTAGCGGGAGGACTACTATACAATGAGCAGTTCTTC. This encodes CASSLAGGLLYNEQFF.

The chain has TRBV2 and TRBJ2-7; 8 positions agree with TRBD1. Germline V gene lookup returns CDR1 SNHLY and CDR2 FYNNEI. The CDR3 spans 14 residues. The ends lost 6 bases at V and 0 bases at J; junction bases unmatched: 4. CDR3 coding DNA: TGTGCCAGCAGGGACAGGGTGAGCTCCTACGAGCAGTACTTC. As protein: CASRDRVSSYEQYF.

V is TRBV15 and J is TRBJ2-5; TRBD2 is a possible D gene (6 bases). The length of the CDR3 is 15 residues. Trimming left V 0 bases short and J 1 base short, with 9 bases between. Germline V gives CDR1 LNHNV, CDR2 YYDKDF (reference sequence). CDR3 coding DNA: TGTGCCACCAGCAGAGATGGGACTCTCCAAGAGACCCAGTACTTC. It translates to CATSRDGTLQETQYF. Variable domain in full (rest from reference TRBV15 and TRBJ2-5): DAMVIQNPRYQVTQFGKPVTLSCSQTLNHNVMYWYQQKSSQAPKLLFHYYDKDFNNEADTPDNFQSRRPNTSFCFLDIRSPGLGDTAMYLCATSRDGTLQETQYFGPGTRLLVL.

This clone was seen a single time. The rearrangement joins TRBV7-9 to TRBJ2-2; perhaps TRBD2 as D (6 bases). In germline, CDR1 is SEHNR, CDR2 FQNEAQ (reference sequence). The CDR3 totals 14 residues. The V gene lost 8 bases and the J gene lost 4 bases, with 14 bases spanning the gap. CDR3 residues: CASRSSGPTGELFF. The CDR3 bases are TGTGCCAGCCGAAGCAGCGGGCCCACCGGGGAGCTGTTTTTT.

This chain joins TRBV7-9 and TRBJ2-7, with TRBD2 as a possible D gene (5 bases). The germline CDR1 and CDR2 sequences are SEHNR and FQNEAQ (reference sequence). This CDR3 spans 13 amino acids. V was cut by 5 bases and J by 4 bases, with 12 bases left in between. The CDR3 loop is CASSRMGEYEQYF. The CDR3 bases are TGTGCCAGCAGCCGGATGGGAGAGTACGAGCAGTACTTC.

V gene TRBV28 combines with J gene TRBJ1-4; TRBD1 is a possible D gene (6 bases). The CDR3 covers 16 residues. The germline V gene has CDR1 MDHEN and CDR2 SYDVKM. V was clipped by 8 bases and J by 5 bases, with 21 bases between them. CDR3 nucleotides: TGTGCCAGCTGCCTCATTCAAGGGGGGGAAAATGAAAAACTGTTTTTT. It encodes CASCLIQGGENEKLFF. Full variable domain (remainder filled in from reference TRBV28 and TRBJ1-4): DVKVTQSSRYLVKRTGEKVFLECVQDMDHENMFWYRQDPGLGLRLIYFSYDVKMKEKGDIPEGYSVSREKKERFSLILESASTNQTSMYLCASCLIQGGENEKLFFGSGTQLSVL.

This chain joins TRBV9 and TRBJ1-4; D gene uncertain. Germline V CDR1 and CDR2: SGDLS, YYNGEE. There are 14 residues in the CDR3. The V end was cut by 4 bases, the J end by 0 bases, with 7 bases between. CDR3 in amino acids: CASSRLATNEKLFF. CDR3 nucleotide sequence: TGTGCCAGCAGCCGACTTGCAACTAATGAAAAACTGTTTTTT.

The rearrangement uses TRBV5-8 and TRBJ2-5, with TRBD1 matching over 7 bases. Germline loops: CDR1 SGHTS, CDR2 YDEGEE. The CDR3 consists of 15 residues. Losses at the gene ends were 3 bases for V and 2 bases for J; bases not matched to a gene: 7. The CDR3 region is CASSSGRDRQETQYF. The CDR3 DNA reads TGTGCCAGCAGCTCGGGCCGGGACAGACAAGAGACCCAGTACTTC.

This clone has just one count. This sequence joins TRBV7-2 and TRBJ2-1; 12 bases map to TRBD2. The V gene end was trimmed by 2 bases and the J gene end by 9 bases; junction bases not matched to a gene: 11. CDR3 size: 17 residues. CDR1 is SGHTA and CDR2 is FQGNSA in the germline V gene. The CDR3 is CASSLSGLAGGPGEQFF. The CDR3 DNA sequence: TGTGCCAGCAGCTTAAGCGGCCTAGCGGGAGGGCCAGGTGAGCAGTTCTTC.

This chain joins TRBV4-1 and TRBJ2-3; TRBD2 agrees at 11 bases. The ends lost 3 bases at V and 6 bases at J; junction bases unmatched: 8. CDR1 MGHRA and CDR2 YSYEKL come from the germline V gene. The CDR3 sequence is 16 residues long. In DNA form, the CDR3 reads TGCGCCAGCAGCCAGGTTGTAGCGGGAGGGGCGGATACGCAGTATTTT. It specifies CASSQVVAGGADTQYF.

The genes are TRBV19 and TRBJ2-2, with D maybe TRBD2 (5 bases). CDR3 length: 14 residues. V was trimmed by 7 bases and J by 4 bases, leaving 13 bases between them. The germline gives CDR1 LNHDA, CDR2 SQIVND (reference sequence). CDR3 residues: CASIGLRGTGELFF. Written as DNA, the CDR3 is TGTGCCAGTATAGGGCTACGGGGCACCGGGGAGCTGTTTTTT.

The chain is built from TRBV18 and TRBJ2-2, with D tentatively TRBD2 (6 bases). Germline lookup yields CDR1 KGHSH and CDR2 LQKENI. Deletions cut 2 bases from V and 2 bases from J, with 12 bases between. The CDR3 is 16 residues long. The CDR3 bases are TGTGCCAGCTCACCATCATCAGGGACTAACACCGGGGAGCTGTTTTTT. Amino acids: CASSPSSGTNTGELFF.

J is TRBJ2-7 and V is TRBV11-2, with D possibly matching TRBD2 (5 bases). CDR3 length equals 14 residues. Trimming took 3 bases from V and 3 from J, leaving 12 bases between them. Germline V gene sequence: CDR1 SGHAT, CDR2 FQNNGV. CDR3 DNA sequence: TGTGCCAGCAGCTTCGGGCTAGCCAACTACGAGCAGTACTTC. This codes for CASSFGLANYEQYF.

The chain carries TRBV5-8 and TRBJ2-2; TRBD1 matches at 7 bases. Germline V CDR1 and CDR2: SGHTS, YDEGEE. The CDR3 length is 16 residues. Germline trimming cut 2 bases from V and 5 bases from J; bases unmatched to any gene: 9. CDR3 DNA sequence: TGTGCCAGCAGCTTACGACAGGGCGTGCGGACCGGGGAGCTGTTTTTT. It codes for CASSLRQGVRTGELFF.

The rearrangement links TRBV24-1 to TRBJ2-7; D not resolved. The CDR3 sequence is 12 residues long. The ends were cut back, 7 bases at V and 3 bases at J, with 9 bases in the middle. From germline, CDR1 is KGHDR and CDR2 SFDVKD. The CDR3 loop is CATRTQNYEQYF. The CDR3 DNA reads TGTGCCACCAGGACACAAAACTACGAGCAGTACTTC.